This T cell receptor (beta chain) was obtained from a study of beta chain features in type 1 diabetes. Looking at the study overall: In age, gender and cell yields, patients were similar to healthy donors. Study observations and caveats: A potential PCR bias toward shorter templates would be equal in patient and control samples. Across all four CD4+ subsets, people with type 1 diabetes showed modestly shorter TCRB CDR3s.

The study reverse transcribed the entire isolated RNA, so it sequenced expressed TCRB transcripts. This table comes from immunoSEQ multiplex PCR, and its TCRdb copy is limited to in-frame clones, with some not included. The table includes 350,000 to 400,000 clones, roughly 13% detected once. Every donor provided one heparinised blood draw, which averaged about 110 mL. Via the markers CD45RO/CCR7/CD25/CD127/CD95/CD27, stem cell-like memory, regulatory, central memory and naive CD4+ cells were sorted. The CDR3 runs 11 residues. V dropped 6 bases and J dropped 7 bases, with 9 bases sitting between them. Germline V gene sequence: CDR1 MGHRA, CDR2 YSYEKL. This clone was seen only a few times. Its antigen remains unknown.

The TCR was taken from a woman aged 18-30 years with type 1 diabetes. The V call is TRBV4-1, the J call TRBJ2-5, with a weak D call TRBD2 (6 bases). The sample was naive CD4+ T cells from blood. CDR3 sequence reads: CASRAGGTQYF. CDR3 in DNA: TGCGCCAGCAGGGCCGGGGGGACCCAGTACTTC.